The next 17 T cell receptor beta chains were all read from a single sample in a study of radiotherapy plus CTLA-4 blockade in lung cancer. TCRdb's table, derived via immunoSEQ multiplex PCR, lists solely in-frame clones and lacks some. The table lists some 120,000 clones, 81% of them singletons. The starting material was peripheral blood, obtained from a patient treated with radiotherapy plus ipilimumab. The source of these receptors is a human donor with non-small cell lung cancer that progressed on radiotherapy plus ipilimumab. Some clones in this sample may be carry-over from other donors' samples.

This chain joins TRBV6-5 and TRBJ2-1; D not certain. The CDR3 has 11 residues. Between the trimmed V and J ends, which lost 5 bases and 5 bases, there was a span of 4 bases. Germline V CDR1 and CDR2: MNHEY, SVGAGI. The DNA of the CDR3 is TGTGCCAGCAGTCGAAACAATGAGCAGTTCTTC. Protein product: CASSRNNEQFF.

The J gene is TRBJ2-3, the V gene TRBV7-2; tentative D call: TRBD1 (5 bases). Trimming removed 3 bases from V and 1 base from J, with 8 bases in between. The length of the CDR3 is 14 residues. Looked up from germline, CDR1 is SGHTA and CDR2 is FQGNSA. The CDR3 spells CASSLDTGTDTQYF. DNA of the CDR3: TGTGCCAGCAGCTTGGACACCGGCACAGATACGCAGTATTTT.

The chain couples TRBV6-5 to TRBJ1-1; D is unresolved. The CDR3 is 15 amino acids. V lost 0 bases and J lost 0, with 8 bases in between. Germline CDR1 MNHEY, CDR2 SVGAGI. CDR3 nucleotide sequence: TGTGCCAGCAGTTACTCGCGGAGTATGAACACTGAAGCTTTCTTT. This encodes CASSYSRSMNTEAFF.

The gene calls are TRBV11-1 and TRBJ2-7; 12 nucleotides align to TRBD2. This CDR3 is 16 amino acids long. V shed 2 bases, J shed 2 bases, and the junction held 4 bases outside the gene matches. Germline values: CDR1 SGHAT, CDR2 FQDESV (reference sequence). This chain's CDR3 is CASSLTSGGPPYEQYF. DNA of the CDR3: TGTGCCAGCAGCTTAACTAGCGGGGGGCCACCCTACGAGCAGTACTTC.

The chain recombines TRBV30 with TRBJ2-5; D possibly matches TRBD1 or TRBD2 (5 bases each). The CDR3 has 14 residues. V gave up 3 bases and J gave up 7 bases, with 18 bases separating them. Per the germline V gene, CDR1 is GTSNPN and CDR2 is SVGIG (reference sequence). The CDR3 here is CAWRSFLGTGTQYF. The DNA for the CDR3 is TGTGCCTGGAGGTCCTTTTTGGGGACCGGGACCCAGTACTTC.

The chain has TRBV30 and TRBJ2-1; 13 bases agree with TRBD2. Looked up from germline, CDR1 is GTSNPN and CDR2 is SVGIG (reference sequence). The CDR3 consists of 17 residues. After removal of 0 bases from V and 4 bases from J, the junction contained 6 bases not matched to a gene. CDR3 sequence: CAWSVTPGLAGYNEQFF. The CDR3 DNA sequence: TGTGCCTGGAGTGTAACCCCGGGACTAGCGGGGTACAATGAGCAGTTCTTC.

V usage is TRBV7-6 and J usage is TRBJ2-5; D uncertain. Germline values: CDR1 SGHVS, CDR2 FNYEAQ. This CDR3 comprises 15 residues. V gave up 0 bases and J gave up 1 base, with 9 bases separating them. CDR3 nucleotide sequence: TGTGCCAGCAGCTTAGCGCCCCGGCCCCAAGAGACCCAGTACTTC. It translates to CASSLAPRPQETQYF.

The chain employs TRBV7-9 and TRBJ1-6; D gene unclear. The CDR3 loop spans 17 amino acids. V lost 1 base and J lost 4, with 14 bases in between. From germline, CDR1 is SEHNR and CDR2 FQNEAQ (reference sequence). The CDR3 spells CASSLGRQSLYNSPLHF. Written as DNA, the CDR3 is TGTGCCAGCAGCTTAGGACGGCAGTCCCTGTATAATTCACCCCTCCACTTT.

This clone was counted a few times. This chain links TRBV6-5 with TRBJ1-5; tentatively, D is TRBD1 (6 bases). Germline V gene sequence: CDR1 MNHEY, CDR2 SVGAGI. The CDR3 spans 13 residues. V lost 6 bases, J lost 6 bases, and 12 bases lay in between. The chain's CDR3 is CASSDQGSQPQHF. In DNA, the CDR3 is TGTGCCAGCAGCGATCAGGGGAGTCAGCCCCAGCATTTT.

J is TRBJ1-5 and V is TRBV5-4; 7 positions match TRBD1. Trimming took 4 bases from V and 4 from J; bases not matched to a gene: 2. The CDR3 loop spans 13 amino acids. Germline V lookup: CDR1 SGHNT, CDR2 YYREEE (reference sequence). CDR3 bases: TGTGCCAGCAGCCTACAGGGGAATCAGCCCCAGCATTTT. It is translated as CASSLQGNQPQHF.

The gene calls are TRBV29-1 and TRBJ2-3, with 7 positions matching TRBD1. There are 13 residues in the CDR3. V was pared by 6 bases and J by 0 bases, with 3 bases of the junction left unmatched. Germline V gene data show CDR1 as SQVTM and CDR2 as ANQGSEA. CDR3 sequence (DNA): TGCAGCGTCGACAGGGTGAGCACAGATACGCAGTATTTT. Translation gives CSVDRVSTDTQYF.

The chain has TRBV7-9 and TRBJ1-2; the D gene is possibly TRBD1 (5 bases). Germline assignment: CDR1 SEHNR and CDR2 FQNEAQ (reference sequence). Trimming stripped 3 bases from V and 0 bases from J, with 8 bases between. The CDR3 loop spans 14 amino acids. CDR3 protein: CASSFSGSNYGYTF. DNA for the CDR3: TGTGCCAGCAGCTTCTCAGGGTCTAACTATGGCTACACCTTC.

The chain has TRBV7-2 and TRBJ1-2, with D unresolved. Per germline, CDR1 SGHTA and CDR2 FQGNSA. V lost 2 bases and J lost 0, with 1 base in between. This CDR3 is 12 amino acids long. The CDR3 nucleotides are TGTGCCAGCAGCTTATCTAACTATGGCTACACCTTC. This translates into CASSLSNYGYTF.

The chain is built from TRBV5-4 and TRBJ2-2; D gene uncertain. V was cut by 1 base and J by 0 bases, with 4 bases left in between. Germline loops: CDR1 SGHNT, CDR2 YYREEE (reference sequence). This CDR3 region has 14 residues. Here the CDR3 DNA reads TGTGCCAGCAGCTTGATGACGAACACCGGGGAGCTGTTTTTT. It is translated as CASSLMTNTGELFF. The full variable domain, in which reference TRBV5-4 and TRBJ2-2 provide the parts outside the CDR3, is ETGVTQSPTHLIKTRGQQVTLRCSSQSGHNTVSWYQQALGQGPQFIFQYYREEENGRGNFPPRFSGLQFPNYSSELNVNALELDDSALYLCASSLMTNTGELFFGEGSRLTVL.

Note on this clone: Relative to the germline gene, one junction end is altered; a read error may explain this. The chain uses TRBV7-7 and TRBJ2-7; tentatively, D is TRBD1 or TRBD2 (5 bases each). The CDR3 runs to 14 residues. CDR1 is SSHAT and CDR2 is FNYEAQ in the germline V gene (reference sequence). The CDR3: CASSLGERSYEQYF. DNA of the CDR3: TGTGCTAGCAGCTTAGGGGAGCGTTCCTACGAGCAGTACTTC. Drawing the rest from reference TRBV7-7 and TRBJ2-7, the complete variable domain is GAGVSQSPRYKVTKRGQDVTLRCDPISSHATLYWYQQALGQGPEFLTYFNYEAQPDKSGLPSDRFSAERPEGSISTLTIQRTEQRDSAMYRCASSLGERSYEQYFGPGTRLTVT.

This rearrangement joins TRBV11-3 to TRBJ2-5; D is ambiguous. The germline CDR1 and CDR2 sequences are SGHNT and YENEEA. Trimming shortened V by 5 bases and J by 2 bases, and 9 bases separated the two germline ends. The CDR3 is 13 amino acids. CDR3 protein: CASSIGPQETQYF. Written as DNA, the CDR3 is TGTGCCAGCAGCATCGGTCCTCAAGAGACCCAGTACTTC.

This sequence joins TRBV4-3 and TRBJ2-1; 10 positions match TRBD2. The V and J ends lost 0 bases and 7 bases, in that order; junction bases with no gene match: 6. Germline V gene lookup returns CDR1 LGHNA and CDR2 YSLEER. CDR3 length: 16 residues. CDR3 in amino acids: CASSQDRERGGNEQFF. The CDR3 nucleotides are TGCGCCAGCAGCCAAGATCGAGAGCGGGGGGGAAATGAGCAGTTCTTC.